This T cell receptor (beta chain) was sequenced in a study of T cells in Graves' hyperthyroidism and ophthalmopathy. Trimming took 4 bases from V and 1 from J, leaving 9 bases between them. CDR1 is ENHRY and CDR2 is SYGVKD in the germline V gene. The CDR3 is 14 amino acids. TCR beta CDR3 regions were amplified from RNA transcripts. TCR CDR3 regions were first amplified by RT-PCR with HTBI primers. TCRdb re-derived calls from the multiplex PCR reads in MiXCR, one entry per CDR3 protein. The data hold fewer than 850,000 distinct CDR3 sequences, with 17% observed a single time. Material: blood. The gene calls are TRBV10-3 and TRBJ2-3; possibly TRBD1 for D (5 bases). The sequence derives from a man aged 45-60 years with Graves' hyperthyroidism. CDR3 nucleotide sequence: TGTGCCATCAGTGGATCGACAGGCACAGATACGCAGTATTTT. Protein product: CAISGSTGTDTQYF.